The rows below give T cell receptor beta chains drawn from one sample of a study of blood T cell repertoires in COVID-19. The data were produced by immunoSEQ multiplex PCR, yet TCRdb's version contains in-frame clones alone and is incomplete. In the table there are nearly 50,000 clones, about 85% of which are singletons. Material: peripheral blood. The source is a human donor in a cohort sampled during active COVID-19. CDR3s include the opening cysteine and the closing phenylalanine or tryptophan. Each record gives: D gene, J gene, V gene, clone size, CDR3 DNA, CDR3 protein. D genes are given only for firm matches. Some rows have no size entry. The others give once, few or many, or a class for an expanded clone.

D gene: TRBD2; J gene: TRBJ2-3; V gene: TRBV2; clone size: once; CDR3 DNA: TGTGCCAGCAGTGGCGGACTAGCGGGAGGAACAGATACGCAGTATTTT; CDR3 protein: CASSGGLAGGTDTQYF
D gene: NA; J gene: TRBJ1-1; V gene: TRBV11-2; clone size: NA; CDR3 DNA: TGTGCCAGCAGCTTAGGGGGGCGCACTGAAGCTTTCTTT; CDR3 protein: CASSLGGRTEAFF
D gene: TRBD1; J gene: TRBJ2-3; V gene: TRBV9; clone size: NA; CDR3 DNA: TGTGCCAGCAGCGCCCTGTCGGTGGGCAGGGGGCGCGGAGATACGCAGTATTTT; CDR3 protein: CASSALSVGRGRGDTQYF
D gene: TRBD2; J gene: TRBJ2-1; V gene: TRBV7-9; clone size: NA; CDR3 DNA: TGTGCCAGCGGAACCGGGACTAGCGGTTACAATGAGCAGTTCTTC; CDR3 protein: CASGTGTSGYNEQFF
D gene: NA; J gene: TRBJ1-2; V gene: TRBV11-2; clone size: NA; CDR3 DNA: TGTGCCAGCAGCTTAGCGATAAGACAGCCAAACTATGGCTACACCTTC; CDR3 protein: CASSLAIRQPNYGYTF
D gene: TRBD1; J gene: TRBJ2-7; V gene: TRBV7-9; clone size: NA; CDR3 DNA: TGTGCCAGCAGCTTTCCGCCCGGGACAGGGGCGGACGAGCAGTACTTC; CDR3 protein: CASSFPPGTGADEQYF
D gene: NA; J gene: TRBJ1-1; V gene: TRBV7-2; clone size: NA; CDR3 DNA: TGTGCCAGCAGCTTGACAGGGAACACTGAAGCTTTCTTT; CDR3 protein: CASSLTGNTEAFF
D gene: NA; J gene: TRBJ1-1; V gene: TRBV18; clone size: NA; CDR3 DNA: TGTGCCAGCTCACCTCGGCGACAGAGTAGTGGGAACACTGAAGCTTTCTTT; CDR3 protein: CASSPRRQSSGNTEAFF
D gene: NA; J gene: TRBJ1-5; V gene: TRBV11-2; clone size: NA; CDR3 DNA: TGTGCCAGCAGCTTGGGACTGCCCGGCCAGCCCCAGCATTTT; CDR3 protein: CASSLGLPGQPQHF
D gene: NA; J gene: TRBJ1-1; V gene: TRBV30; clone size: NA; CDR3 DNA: TGTGCCTGGAGTGATACAGGGACGAACACTGAAGCTTTCTTT; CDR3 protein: CAWSDTGTNTEAFF